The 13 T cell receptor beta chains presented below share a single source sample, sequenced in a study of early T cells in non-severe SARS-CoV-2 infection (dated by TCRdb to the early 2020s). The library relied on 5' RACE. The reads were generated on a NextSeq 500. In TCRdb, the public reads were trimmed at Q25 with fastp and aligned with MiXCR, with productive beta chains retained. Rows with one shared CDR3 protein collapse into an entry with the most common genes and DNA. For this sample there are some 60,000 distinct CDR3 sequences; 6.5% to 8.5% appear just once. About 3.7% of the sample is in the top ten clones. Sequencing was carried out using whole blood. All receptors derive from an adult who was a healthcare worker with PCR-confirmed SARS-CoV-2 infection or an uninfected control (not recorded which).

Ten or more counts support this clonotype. As DNA, the CDR3 is TGCAGTGCTAGAACGACGGGCGGCTATGGCTACACCTTC. Amino acid sequence: CSARTTGGYGYTF. The genes are TRBV20-1 and TRBJ1-2; D not resolved. The germline gives CDR1 DFQATT, CDR2 SNEGSKA (reference sequence). The CDR3 runs to 13 residues. V lost 2 bases to trimming and J lost 4 bases, with 11 bases between them.

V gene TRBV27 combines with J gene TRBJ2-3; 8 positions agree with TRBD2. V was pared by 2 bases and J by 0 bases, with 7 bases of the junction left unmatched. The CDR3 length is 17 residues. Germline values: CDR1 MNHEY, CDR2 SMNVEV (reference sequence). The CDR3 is CASSLRASGPSTDTQYF. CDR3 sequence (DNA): TGTGCCAGCAGTTTAAGGGCTAGCGGGCCTAGCACAGATACGCAGTATTTT.

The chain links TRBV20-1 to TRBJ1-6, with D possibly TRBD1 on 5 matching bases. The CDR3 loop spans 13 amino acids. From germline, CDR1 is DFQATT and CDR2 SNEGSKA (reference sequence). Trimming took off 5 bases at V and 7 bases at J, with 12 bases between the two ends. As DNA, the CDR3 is TGCAGTGCTTGGGGGGATACCAATTCACCCCTCCACTTT. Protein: CSAWGDTNSPLHF.

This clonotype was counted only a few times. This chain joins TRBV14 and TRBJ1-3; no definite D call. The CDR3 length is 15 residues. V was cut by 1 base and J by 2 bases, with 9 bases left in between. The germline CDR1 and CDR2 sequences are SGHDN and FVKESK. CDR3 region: CASSQVRGTGNTIYF. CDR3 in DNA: TGTGCCAGCAGCCAAGTTCGGGGAACTGGAAACACCATATATTTT.

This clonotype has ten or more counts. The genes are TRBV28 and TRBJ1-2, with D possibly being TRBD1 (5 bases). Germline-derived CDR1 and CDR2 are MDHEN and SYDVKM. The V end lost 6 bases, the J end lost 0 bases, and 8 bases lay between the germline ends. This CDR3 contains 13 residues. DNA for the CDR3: TGTGCCAGCAGGACGACAGCTAACTATGGCTACACCTTC. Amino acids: CASRTTANYGYTF.

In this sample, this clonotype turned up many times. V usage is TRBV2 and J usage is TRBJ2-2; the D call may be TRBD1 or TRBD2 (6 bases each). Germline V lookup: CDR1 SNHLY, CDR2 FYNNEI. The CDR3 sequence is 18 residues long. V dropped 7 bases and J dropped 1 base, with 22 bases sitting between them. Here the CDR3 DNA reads TGTGCCAGCACCGAAGGGCGGGGCCAGGGGATGAACACCGGGGAGCTGTTTTTT. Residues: CASTEGRGQGMNTGELFF.

CDR3 protein: CASRITGADTQYF. The CDR3 DNA follows: TGTGCCAGCAGAATCACAGGAGCAGATACGCAGTATTTT. This chain joins TRBV28 and TRBJ2-3; weak D call: TRBD1 (5 bases). The germline gives CDR1 MDHEN, CDR2 SYDVKM. Between the trimmed V and J ends, which lost 6 bases and 4 bases, there was a span of 11 bases. The CDR3 is made up of 13 amino acids.

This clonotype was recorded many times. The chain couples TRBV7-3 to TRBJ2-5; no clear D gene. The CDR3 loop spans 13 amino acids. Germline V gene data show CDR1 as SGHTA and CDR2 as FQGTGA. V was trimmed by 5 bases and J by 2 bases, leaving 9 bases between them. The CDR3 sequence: CASSHSEQETQYF. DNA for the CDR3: TGTGCCAGCAGCCACTCAGAACAAGAGACCCAGTACTTC.

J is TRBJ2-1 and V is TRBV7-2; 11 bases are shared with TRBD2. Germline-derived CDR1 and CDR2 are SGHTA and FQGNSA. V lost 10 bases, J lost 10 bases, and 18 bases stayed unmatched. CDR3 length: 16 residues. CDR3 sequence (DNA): TGTGCCACCCATTCCGGGACTAGCGGCACGTCGTTAGAGCAGTTCTTC. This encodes CATHSGTSGTSLEQFF.

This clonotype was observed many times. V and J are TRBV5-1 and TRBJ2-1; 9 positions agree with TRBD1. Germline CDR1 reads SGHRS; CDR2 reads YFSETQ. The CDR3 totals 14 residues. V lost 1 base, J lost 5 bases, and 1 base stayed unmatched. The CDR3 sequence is CASSLWTGDNEQFF. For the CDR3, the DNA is TGCGCCAGCAGCTTGTGGACAGGGGACAATGAGCAGTTCTTC.

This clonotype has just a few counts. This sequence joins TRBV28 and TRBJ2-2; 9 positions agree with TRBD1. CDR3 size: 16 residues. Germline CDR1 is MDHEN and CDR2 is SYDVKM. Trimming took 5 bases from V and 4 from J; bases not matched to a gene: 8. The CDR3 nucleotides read TGTGCCAGCAGTCGACCGGGACAGGGAGTCACCGGGGAGCTGTTTTTT. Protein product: CASSRPGQGVTGELFF.

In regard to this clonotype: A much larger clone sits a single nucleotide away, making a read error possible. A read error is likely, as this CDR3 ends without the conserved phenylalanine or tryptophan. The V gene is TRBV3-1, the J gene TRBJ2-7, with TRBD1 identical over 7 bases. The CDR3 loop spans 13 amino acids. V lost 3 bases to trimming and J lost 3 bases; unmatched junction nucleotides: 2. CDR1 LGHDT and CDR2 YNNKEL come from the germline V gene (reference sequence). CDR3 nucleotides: TGTGCCAGCAGCCAGGGACAGAGCTACGAGCAGTACTCC. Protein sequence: CASSQGQSYEQYS.

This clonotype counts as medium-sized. Here the CDR3 DNA reads TGTGCCAGCAGCCCACCGGGACTAGCAACAGATACGCAGTATTTT. Translating gives CASSPPGLATDTQYF. The chain is built from TRBV13 and TRBJ2-3, with 9 bases fitting TRBD2. The V gene's germline CDR1 is PRHDT and CDR2 FYEKMQ (reference sequence). V was pared by 5 bases and J by 3 bases, with 6 bases of the junction left unmatched. The CDR3 is 15 residues long.